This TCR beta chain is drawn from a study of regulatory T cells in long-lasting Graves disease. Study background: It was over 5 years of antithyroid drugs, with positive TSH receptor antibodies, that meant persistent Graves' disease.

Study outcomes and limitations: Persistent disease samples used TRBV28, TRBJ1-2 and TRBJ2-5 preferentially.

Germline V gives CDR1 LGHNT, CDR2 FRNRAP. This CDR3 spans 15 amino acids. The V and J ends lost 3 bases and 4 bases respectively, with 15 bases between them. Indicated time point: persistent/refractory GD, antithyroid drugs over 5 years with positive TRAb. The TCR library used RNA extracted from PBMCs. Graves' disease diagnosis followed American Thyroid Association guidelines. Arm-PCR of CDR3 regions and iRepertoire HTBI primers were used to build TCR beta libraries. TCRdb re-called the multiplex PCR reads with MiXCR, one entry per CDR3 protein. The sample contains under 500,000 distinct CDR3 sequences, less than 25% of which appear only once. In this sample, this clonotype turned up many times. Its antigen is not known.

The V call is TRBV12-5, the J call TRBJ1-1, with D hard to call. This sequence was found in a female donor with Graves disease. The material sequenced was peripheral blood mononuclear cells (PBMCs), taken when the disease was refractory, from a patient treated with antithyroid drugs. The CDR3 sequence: CASGLVLGTITEAFF. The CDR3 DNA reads TGTGCTAGTGGTTTAGTCCTGGGTACCATCACTGAAGCTTTCTTT.